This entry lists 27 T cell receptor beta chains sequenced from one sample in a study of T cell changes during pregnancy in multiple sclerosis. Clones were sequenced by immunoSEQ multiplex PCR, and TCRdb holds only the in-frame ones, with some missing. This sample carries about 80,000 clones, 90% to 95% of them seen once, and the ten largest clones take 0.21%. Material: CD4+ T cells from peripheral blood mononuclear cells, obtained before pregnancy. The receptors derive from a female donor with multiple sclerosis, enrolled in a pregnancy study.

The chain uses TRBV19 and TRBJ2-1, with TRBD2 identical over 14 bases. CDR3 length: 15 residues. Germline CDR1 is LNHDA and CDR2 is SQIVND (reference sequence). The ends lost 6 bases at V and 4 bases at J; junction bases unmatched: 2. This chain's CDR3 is CASSRLAGGYNEQFF. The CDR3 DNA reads TGTGCCAGTAGCCGACTAGCGGGGGGGTACAATGAGCAGTTCTTC.

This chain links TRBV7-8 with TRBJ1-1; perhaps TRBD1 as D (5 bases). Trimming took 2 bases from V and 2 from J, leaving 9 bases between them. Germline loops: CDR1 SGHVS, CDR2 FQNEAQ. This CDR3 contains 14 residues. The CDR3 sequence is CASSLSGFNTEAFF. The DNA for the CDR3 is TGTGCCAGCAGCTTATCAGGGTTCAACACTGAAGCTTTCTTT.

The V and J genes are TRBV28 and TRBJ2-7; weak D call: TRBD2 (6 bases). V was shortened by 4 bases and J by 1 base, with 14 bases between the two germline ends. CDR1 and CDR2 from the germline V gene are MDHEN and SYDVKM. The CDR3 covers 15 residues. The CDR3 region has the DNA TGTGCCAGCAGTTCCTTGGGCCGGGGGTCCTACGAGCAGTACTTC. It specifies CASSSLGRGSYEQYF. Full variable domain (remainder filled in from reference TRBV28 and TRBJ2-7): DVKVTQSSRYLVKRTGEKVFLECVQDMDHENMFWYRQDPGLGLRLIYFSYDVKMKEKGDIPEGYSVSREKKERFSLILESASTNQTSMYLCASSSLGRGSYEQYFGPGTRLTVT.

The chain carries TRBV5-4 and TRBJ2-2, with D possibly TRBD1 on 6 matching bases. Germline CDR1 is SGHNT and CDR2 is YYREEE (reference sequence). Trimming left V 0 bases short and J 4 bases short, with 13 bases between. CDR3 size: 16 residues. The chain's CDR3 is CASSLALTGFTGELFF. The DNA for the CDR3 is TGTGCCAGCAGCTTGGCTTTAACAGGGTTCACCGGGGAGCTGTTTTTT.

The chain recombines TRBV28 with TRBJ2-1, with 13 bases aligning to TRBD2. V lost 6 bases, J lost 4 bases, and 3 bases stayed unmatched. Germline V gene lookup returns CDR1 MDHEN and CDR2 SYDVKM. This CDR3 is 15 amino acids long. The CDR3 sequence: CASSPLAGGYNEQFF. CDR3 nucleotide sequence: TGTGCCAGCAGCCCACTAGCGGGAGGGTACAATGAGCAGTTCTTC.

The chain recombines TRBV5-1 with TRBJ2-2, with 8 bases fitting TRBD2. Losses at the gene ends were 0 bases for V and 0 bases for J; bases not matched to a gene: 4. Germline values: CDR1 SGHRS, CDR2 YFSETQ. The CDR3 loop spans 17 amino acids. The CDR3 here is CASSLVAGTTNTGELFF. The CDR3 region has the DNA TGCGCCAGCAGCTTGGTAGCGGGGACCACGAACACCGGGGAGCTGTTTTTT.

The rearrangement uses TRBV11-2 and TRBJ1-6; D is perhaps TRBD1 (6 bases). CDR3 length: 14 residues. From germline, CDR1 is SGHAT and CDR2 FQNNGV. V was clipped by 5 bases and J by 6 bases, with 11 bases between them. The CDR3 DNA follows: TGTGCCAGCAGCCAACAGGGCTCTAATTCACCCCTCCACTTT. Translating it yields CASSQQGSNSPLHF.

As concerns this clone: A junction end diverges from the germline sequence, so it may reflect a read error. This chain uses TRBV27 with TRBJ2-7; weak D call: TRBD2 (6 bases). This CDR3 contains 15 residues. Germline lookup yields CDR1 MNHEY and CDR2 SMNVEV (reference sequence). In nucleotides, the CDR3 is TGTGCCAGCAGTTTACGCGGGACCAAGCAATACGAGCAATACTTC. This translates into CASSLRGTKQYEQYF.

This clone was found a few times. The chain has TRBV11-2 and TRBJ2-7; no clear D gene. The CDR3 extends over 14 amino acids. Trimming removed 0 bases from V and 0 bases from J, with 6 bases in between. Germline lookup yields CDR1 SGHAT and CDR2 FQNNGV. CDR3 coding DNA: TGTGCCAGCAGCTTAGATAGACTCTCCTACGAGCAGTACTTC. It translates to CASSLDRLSYEQYF. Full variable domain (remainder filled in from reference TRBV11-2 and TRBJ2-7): EAGVAQSPRYKIIEKRQSVAFWCNPISGHATLYWYQQILGQGPKLLIQFQNNGVVDDSQLPKDRFSAERLKGVDSTLKIQPAKLEDSAVYLCASSLDRLSYEQYFGPGTRLTVT.

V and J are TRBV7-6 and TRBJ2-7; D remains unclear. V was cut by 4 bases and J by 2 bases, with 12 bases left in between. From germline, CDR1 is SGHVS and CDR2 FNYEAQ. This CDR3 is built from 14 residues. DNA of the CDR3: TGTGCCAGCAGCTCCAACATAAACGCCTACGAGCAGTACTTC. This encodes CASSSNINAYEQYF.

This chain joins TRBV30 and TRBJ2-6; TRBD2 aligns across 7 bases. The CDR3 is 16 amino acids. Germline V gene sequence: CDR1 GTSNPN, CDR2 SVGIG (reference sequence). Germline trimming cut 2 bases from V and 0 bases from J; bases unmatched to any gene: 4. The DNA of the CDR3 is TGTGCCTGGAGTCCGGGAGGAGTCTCTGGGGCCAACGTCCTGACTTTC. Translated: CAWSPGGVSGANVLTF.

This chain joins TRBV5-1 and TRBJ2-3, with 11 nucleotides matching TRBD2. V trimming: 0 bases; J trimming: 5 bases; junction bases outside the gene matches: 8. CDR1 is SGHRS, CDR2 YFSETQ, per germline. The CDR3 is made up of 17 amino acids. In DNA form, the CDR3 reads TGCGCCAGCAGCTTGGCGTTTACTAGCGGGGGAGGAGATACGCAGTATTTT. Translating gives CASSLAFTSGGGDTQYF.

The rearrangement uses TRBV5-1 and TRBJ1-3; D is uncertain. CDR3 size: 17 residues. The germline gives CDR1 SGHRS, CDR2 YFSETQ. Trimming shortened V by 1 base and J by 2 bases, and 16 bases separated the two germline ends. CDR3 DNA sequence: TGCGCCAGCAGCTTGCTCCCAGGTGGCCTGGCTGGAAACACCATATATTTT. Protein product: CASSLLPGGLAGNTIYF.

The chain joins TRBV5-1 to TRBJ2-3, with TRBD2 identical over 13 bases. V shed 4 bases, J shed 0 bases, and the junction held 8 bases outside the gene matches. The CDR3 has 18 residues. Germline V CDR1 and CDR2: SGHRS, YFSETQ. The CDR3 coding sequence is TGCGCCAGCAGCACAGGGACTAGCGGGACTCCTAGCACAGATACGCAGTATTTT. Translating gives CASSTGTSGTPSTDTQYF.

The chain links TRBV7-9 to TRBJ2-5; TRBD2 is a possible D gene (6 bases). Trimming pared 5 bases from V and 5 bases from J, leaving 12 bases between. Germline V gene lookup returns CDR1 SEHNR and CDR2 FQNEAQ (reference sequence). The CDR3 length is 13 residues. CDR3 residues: CASSPSALETQYF. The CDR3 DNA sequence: TGTGCCAGCAGCCCTAGCGCCCTTGAGACCCAGTACTTC.

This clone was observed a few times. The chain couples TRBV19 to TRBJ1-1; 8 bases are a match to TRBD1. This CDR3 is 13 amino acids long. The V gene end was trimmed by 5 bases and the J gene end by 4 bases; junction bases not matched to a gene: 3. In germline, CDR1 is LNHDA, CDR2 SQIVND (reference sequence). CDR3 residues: CASSETGGTEAFF. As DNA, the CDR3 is TGTGCCAGTAGTGAAACAGGGGGCACTGAAGCTTTCTTT.

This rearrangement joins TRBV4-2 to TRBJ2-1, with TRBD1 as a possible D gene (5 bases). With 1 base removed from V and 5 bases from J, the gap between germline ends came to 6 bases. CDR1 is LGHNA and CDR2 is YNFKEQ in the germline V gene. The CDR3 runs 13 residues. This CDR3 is CASSQGRDNEQFF. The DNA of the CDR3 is TGTGCCAGCAGCCAAGGCAGGGACAATGAGCAGTTCTTC.

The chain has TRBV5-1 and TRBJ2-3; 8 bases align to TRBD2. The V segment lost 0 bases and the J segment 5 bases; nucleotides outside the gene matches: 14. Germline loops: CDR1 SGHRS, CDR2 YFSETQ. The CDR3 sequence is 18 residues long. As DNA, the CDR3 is TGCGCCAGCAGCTTGGCGTTCAGCGGGGGCCTTGGGGGAGATACGCAGTATTTT. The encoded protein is CASSLAFSGGLGGDTQYF.

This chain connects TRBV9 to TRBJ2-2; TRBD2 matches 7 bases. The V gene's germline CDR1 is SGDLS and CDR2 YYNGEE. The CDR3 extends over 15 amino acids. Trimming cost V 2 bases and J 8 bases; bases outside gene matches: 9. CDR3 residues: CASSVGGTFGGELFF. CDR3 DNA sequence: TGTGCCAGCAGCGTGGGGGGGACCTTCGGAGGGGAGCTGTTTTTT.

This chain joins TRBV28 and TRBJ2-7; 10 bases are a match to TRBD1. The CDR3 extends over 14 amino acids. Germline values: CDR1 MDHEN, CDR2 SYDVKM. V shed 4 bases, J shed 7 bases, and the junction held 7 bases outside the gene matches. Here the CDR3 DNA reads TGTGCCAGCAGTTATACGGGACAGGGGAGAGAGCAGTACTTC. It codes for CASSYTGQGREQYF.

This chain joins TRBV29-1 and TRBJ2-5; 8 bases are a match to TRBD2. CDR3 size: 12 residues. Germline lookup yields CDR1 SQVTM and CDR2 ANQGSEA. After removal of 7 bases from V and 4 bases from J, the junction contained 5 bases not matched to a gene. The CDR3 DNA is TGCAGCGGCGGGGGGTGGGGAGAGACCCAGTACTTC. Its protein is CSGGGWGETQYF.

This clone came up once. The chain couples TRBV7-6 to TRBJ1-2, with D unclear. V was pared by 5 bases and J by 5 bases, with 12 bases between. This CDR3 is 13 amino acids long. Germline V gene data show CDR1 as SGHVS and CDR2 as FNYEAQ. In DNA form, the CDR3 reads TGTGCCAGCAGCCAGGACCCGGGGTATGGCTACACCTTC. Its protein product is CASSQDPGYGYTF.

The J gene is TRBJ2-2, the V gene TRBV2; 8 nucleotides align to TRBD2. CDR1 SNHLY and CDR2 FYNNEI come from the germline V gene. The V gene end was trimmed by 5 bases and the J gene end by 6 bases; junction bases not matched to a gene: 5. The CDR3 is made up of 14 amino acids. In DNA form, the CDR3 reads TGTGCCAGCAGTAGACTAGCGAATCCCGGGGAGCTGTTTTTT. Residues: CASSRLANPGELFF.

For the CDR3, the DNA is TGTGCCAGCATAGGGACTAATCTCTACAATGAGCAGTTCTTC. Its protein is CASIGTNLYNEQFF. This chain links TRBV6-1 with TRBJ2-1; 7 nucleotides match TRBD2. Per germline, CDR1 MNHNS and CDR2 SASEGT. Losses at the gene ends were 7 bases for V and 3 bases for J; bases not matched to a gene: 6. This CDR3 region has 14 residues.

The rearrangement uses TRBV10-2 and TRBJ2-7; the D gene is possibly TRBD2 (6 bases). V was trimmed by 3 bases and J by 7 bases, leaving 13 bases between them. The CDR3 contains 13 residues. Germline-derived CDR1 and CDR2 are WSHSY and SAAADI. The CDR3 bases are TGCGCCAGCAGTGAAGCGGGTGCGGGGGAGCAGTACTTC. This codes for CASSEAGAGEQYF.

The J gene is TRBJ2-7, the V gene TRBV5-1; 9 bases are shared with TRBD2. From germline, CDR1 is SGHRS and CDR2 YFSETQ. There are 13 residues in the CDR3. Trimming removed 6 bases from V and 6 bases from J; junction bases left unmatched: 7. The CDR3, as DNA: TGCGCCAGCACACCGGGACTAGCCCGCGAGCAGTACTTC. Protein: CASTPGLAREQYF.

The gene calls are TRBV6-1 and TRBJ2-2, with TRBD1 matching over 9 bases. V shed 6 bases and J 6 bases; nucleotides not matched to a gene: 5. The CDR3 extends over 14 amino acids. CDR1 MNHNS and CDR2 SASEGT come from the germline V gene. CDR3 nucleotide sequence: TGTGCCAGCAGGGGGGGACAGGGATCCGGGGAGCTGTTTTTT. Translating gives CASRGGQGSGELFF.